This T cell receptor beta chain was observed in a study of glioma-infiltrating T cells. This clonotype occurred many times. The CDR3 has 14 residues. The germline V gene encodes CDR1 KGHDR and CDR2 SFDVKD. Germline trimming cut 4 bases from V and 8 bases from J; bases unmatched to any gene: 7. The iRepertoire nested amplicon-rescue multiplex PCR amplified TCR alpha and beta CDR3s from RNA. Via MiXCR, TCRdb re-called the multiplex PCR reads, giving one row per CDR3 protein. The data show about 130,000 distinct CDR3 sequences, 20% to 25% seen once. This TCR came from a human donor with low-grade glioma or glioblastoma, undergoing nonglioma brain surgery, or in good health (not recorded which). The sample comprised glioma tissue, nonneoplastic brain tissue, or PBMCs (not recorded which). The chain links TRBV24-1 to TRBJ2-1; the match to TRBD1 covers 7 bases. The CDR3 sequence is CATSEGGERYEQFF. The CDR3 DNA reads as TGTGCCACCAGTGAAGGGGGCGAGAGGTATGAGCAGTTCTTC.